The rows below give T cell receptor beta chains drawn from one sample of a study of blood T cell repertoires in COVID-19. Data came from immunoSEQ multiplex PCR; TCRdb stores just in-frame clones and leaves some out. This table has approximately 100,000 clones, about 89% appearing once. Specimen: peripheral blood. These receptors originate from a man aged 45-60 years with acute or convalescent COVID-19. CDR3s include the opening cysteine and the closing phenylalanine or tryptophan. The order of the fields is D gene, clone size, V gene, J gene, CDR3 DNA, CDR3 protein. D genes are given only for firm matches. Size is stated for part of the rows, as once, few or many counts, or as a class when the clone is expanded.

D gene: TRBD2; clone size: -; V gene: TRBV2; J gene: TRBJ2-2; CDR3 DNA: TGTGCCAGCAGTGGGTCGGGCGGGGGTAGGACCGGGGAGCTGTTTTTT; CDR3 protein: CASSGSGGGRTGELFF
D gene: TRBD1; clone size: -; V gene: TRBV11-2; J gene: TRBJ1-5; CDR3 DNA: TGTGCCAGCAGCTCAATACAGGGGAGCAATCAGCCCCAGCATTTT; CDR3 protein: CASSSIQGSNQPQHF
D gene: -; clone size: -; V gene: TRBV7-9; J gene: TRBJ1-4; CDR3 DNA: TGTGCCAGCAGCTCGGGGGGAAGGGAACGTGAAAAACTGTTTTTT; CDR3 protein: CASSSGGREREKLFF
D gene: TRBD1; clone size: -; V gene: TRBV6-5; J gene: TRBJ1-2; CDR3 DNA: TGTGCCAGCAGACGACAGGGAATTGGGGATGGCTACACCTTC; CDR3 protein: CASRRQGIGDGYTF
D gene: TRBD1; clone size: -; V gene: TRBV11-2; J gene: TRBJ1-4; CDR3 DNA: TGTGCCAGCGGACGACAGGGGAACAGTGAAAAACTGTTTTTT; CDR3 protein: CASGRQGNSEKLFF
D gene: TRBD1; clone size: once; V gene: TRBV27; J gene: TRBJ1-2; CDR3 DNA: TGTGCCAGCAGTCAGGACAGGCGCTATGGCTACACCTTC; CDR3 protein: CASSQDRRYGYTF
D gene: TRBD2; clone size: -; V gene: TRBV2; J gene: TRBJ2-1; CDR3 DNA: TGTGCCAGCAGGACCGCTAGCGGGGCTTTCAATGAGCAGTTCTTC; CDR3 protein: CASRTASGAFNEQFF
D gene: -; clone size: -; V gene: TRBV19; J gene: TRBJ1-1; CDR3 DNA: TGTGCCAGTATACGAAACAGGGAGAAGCCGAAGAACACTGAAGCTTTCTTT; CDR3 protein: CASIRNREKPKNTEAFF
D gene: -; clone size: -; V gene: TRBV5-4; J gene: TRBJ1-3; CDR3 DNA: TGTGCCAGCAGCTTGGGTACCAGCTCTGGAAACACCATATATTTT; CDR3 protein: CASSLGTSSGNTIYF
D gene: -; clone size: -; V gene: TRBV21-1; J gene: TRBJ1-4; CDR3 DNA: TGTGCCAGCAGCAAAGCGGGACAGGGGCCGAGTGAAAAACTGTTTTTT; CDR3 protein: CASSKAGQGPSEKLFF
D gene: TRBD1; clone size: -; V gene: TRBV29-1; J gene: TRBJ2-1; CDR3 DNA: TGCAGCGTTGCGCGGGACAGGGGGCGATTAGGTGAGCAGTTCTTC; CDR3 protein: CSVARDRGRLGEQFF
D gene: TRBD1; clone size: -; V gene: TRBV3-1/TRBV3-2; J gene: TRBJ1-1; CDR3 DNA: TGTGCCAGCAGCCACACAAGGGACAGGGGGGCTGAAGCTTTCTTT; CDR3 protein: CASSHTRDRGAEAFF
D gene: -; clone size: -; V gene: TRBV21-1; J gene: TRBJ1-3; CDR3 DNA: TGTGCCAGCAGCAAAGAACAGGATTACTCTGGAAACACCATATATTTT; CDR3 protein: CASSKEQDYSGNTIYF
D gene: -; clone size: -; V gene: TRBV6-1; J gene: TRBJ2-3; CDR3 DNA: TGTGCCAGCAGTGAGCTCAATGCGGGACAGACGGACGATACGCAGTATTTT; CDR3 protein: CASSELNAGQTDDTQYF
D gene: -; clone size: -; V gene: TRBV4-2; J gene: TRBJ2-2; CDR3 DNA: TGTGCCAGCAGCTCACCCGGGACAACCAACACCGGGGAGCTGTTTTTT; CDR3 protein: CASSSPGTTNTGELFF
D gene: -; clone size: -; V gene: TRBV7-2; J gene: TRBJ2-1; CDR3 DNA: TGTGCCAGCAGCCACCAATACCGGGAGCCGAGGAGGCGTGAGCAGTTCTTC; CDR3 protein: CASSHQYREPRRREQFF
D gene: TRBD2; clone size: -; V gene: TRBV28; J gene: TRBJ2-5; CDR3 DNA: TGTGCCAGCAGTAGTAACCGACCGGGACTAGCGGGGGAGCCGCAAGAGACCCAGTACTTC; CDR3 protein: CASSSNRPGLAGEPQETQYF
D gene: TRBD2; clone size: -; V gene: TRBV5-1; J gene: TRBJ2-7; CDR3 DNA: TGCGCCAGCAGCCTCGGGACTAGCGGGGGGATGTACGAGCAGTACTTC; CDR3 protein: CASSLGTSGGMYEQYF
D gene: -; clone size: -; V gene: TRBV25-1; J gene: TRBJ1-1; CDR3 DNA: TGTGCCAGCAGTGAAACCGGGAGGGACACTGAAGCTTTCTTT; CDR3 protein: CASSETGRDTEAFF
D gene: -; clone size: -; V gene: TRBV28; J gene: TRBJ1-5; CDR3 DNA: TGTGCCAGCAGTTTCCCCCAGGGGACCGGGCAGCCCCAGCATTTT; CDR3 protein: CASSFPQGTGQPQHF
D gene: TRBD1; clone size: -; V gene: TRBV12-3/TRBV12-4; J gene: TRBJ1-5; CDR3 DNA: TGTGCCAGCAGCGCAGGGGGACAGCCCCAGCATTTT; CDR3 protein: CASSAGGQPQHF
D gene: -; clone size: -; V gene: TRBV5-6; J gene: TRBJ2-7; CDR3 DNA: TGTGCCAGCAGCTGGGCCGGGATGGGGTACGAGCAGTACTTC; CDR3 protein: CASSWAGMGYEQYF
D gene: -; clone size: -; V gene: TRBV28; J gene: TRBJ1-4; CDR3 DNA: TGTGCCAGCAGTTATAAGCGGGAAAAACTGTTTTTT; CDR3 protein: CASSYKREKLFF
D gene: TRBD1; clone size: -; V gene: TRBV27; J gene: TRBJ2-7; CDR3 DNA: TGTGCCAGCAGCCGGGCCGGGACAGGGCCCTACGAGCAGTACTTC; CDR3 protein: CASSRAGTGPYEQYF
D gene: -; clone size: -; V gene: TRBV11-1; J gene: TRBJ2-6; CDR3 DNA: TGTGCCAGCAGCCTAGGAACCTACTCTGGGGCCAACGTCCTGACTTTC; CDR3 protein: CASSLGTYSGANVLTF
D gene: TRBD1; clone size: few; V gene: TRBV19; J gene: TRBJ2-7; CDR3 DNA: TGTGCATCTGGCAGGGGGCGAGAGCAGTACTTC; CDR3 protein: CASGRGREQYF
D gene: -; clone size: -; V gene: TRBV7-3; J gene: TRBJ2-6; CDR3 DNA: TGTGCCAGCAGCTTAAGAAGCGCAGGGGAGGGCTCTGGGGCCAACGTCCTGACTTTC; CDR3 protein: CASSLRSAGEGSGANVLTF
D gene: TRBD1; clone size: -; V gene: TRBV19; J gene: TRBJ1-5; CDR3 DNA: TGTGCCAGTAGATGGGACAGCTATAGCAATCAGCCCCAGCATTTT; CDR3 protein: CASRWDSYSNQPQHF
D gene: -; clone size: -; V gene: TRBV18; J gene: TRBJ1-1; CDR3 DNA: TGTGCCAGCTCACCGGGCGCAGGTGAAGCTTTCTTT; CDR3 protein: CASSPGAGEAFF
D gene: TRBD1; clone size: -; V gene: TRBV10-3; J gene: TRBJ1-2; CDR3 DNA: TGTGCCATCAGGATCCTAACAGGGGCGGGTGGCTACACCTTC; CDR3 protein: CAIRILTGAGGYTF
D gene: TRBD2; clone size: -; V gene: TRBV6-5; J gene: TRBJ2-2; CDR3 DNA: TGTGCCAGCTTGACTCCTAGCGGGGTCACCGGGGAGCTGTTTTTT; CDR3 protein: CASLTPSGVTGELFF
D gene: -; clone size: -; V gene: TRBV29-1; J gene: TRBJ2-7; CDR3 DNA: TGCAGCGGCGGAAGGGGCCACGAGCAGTACTTC; CDR3 protein: CSGGRGHEQYF
D gene: TRBD2; clone size: -; V gene: TRBV6-6; J gene: TRBJ2-3; CDR3 DNA: TGTGCCAGCAGTTACGAGACTGGGAGGGGAGATACGCAGTATTTT; CDR3 protein: CASSYETGRGDTQYF
D gene: -; clone size: -; V gene: TRBV21-1; J gene: TRBJ1-4; CDR3 DNA: TGTGCCAGCAGCAAAGCGGCCTGGGGGGTTCGCACTAATGAAAAACTGTTTTTT; CDR3 protein: CASSKAAWGVRTNEKLFF
D gene: TRBD1; clone size: -; V gene: TRBV7-3; J gene: TRBJ2-7; CDR3 DNA: TGTGCCAGCAGCTCGGACAGGAGAGAGCAGTACTTC; CDR3 protein: CASSSDRREQYF
D gene: -; clone size: -; V gene: TRBV6-5; J gene: TRBJ1-1; CDR3 DNA: TGTGCCAGCAGCTCCATCCGGGGGGGCCACACTGAAGCTTTCTTT; CDR3 protein: CASSSIRGGHTEAFF
D gene: TRBD1; clone size: -; V gene: TRBV19; J gene: TRBJ1-4; CDR3 DNA: TGTGCCACCATAGGGGGACAGGGAGGTGAAAAACTGTTTTTT; CDR3 protein: CATIGGQGGEKLFF
D gene: TRBD1; clone size: -; V gene: TRBV6-1; J gene: TRBJ1-6; CDR3 DNA: TGTGCCAGCAGTGAACGGGCACAGGGGTCACCCCTCCACTTT; CDR3 protein: CASSERAQGSPLHF
D gene: -; clone size: once; V gene: TRBV29-1; J gene: TRBJ1-6; CDR3 DNA: TGCAGCGTGGCTGGCGCGGGAGGTGGGTCACCCCTCCACTTT; CDR3 protein: CSVAGAGGGSPLHF
D gene: TRBD1; clone size: -; V gene: TRBV5-1; J gene: TRBJ1-3; CDR3 DNA: TGCGCCAGCAGCTCCGGGACAGCCGGGAACACCATATATTTT; CDR3 protein: CASSSGTAGNTIYF
D gene: -; clone size: -; V gene: TRBV7-2; J gene: TRBJ1-5; CDR3 DNA: TGTGCCAGCAGCTTAGGAGGATGGGGCCAGCCCCAGCATTTT; CDR3 protein: CASSLGGWGQPQHF
D gene: -; clone size: -; V gene: TRBV19; J gene: TRBJ1-5; CDR3 DNA: TGTGCCAGTAAGAGGGGGGGGAATCAGCCCCAGCATTTT; CDR3 protein: CASKRGGNQPQHF
D gene: -; clone size: -; V gene: TRBV27; J gene: TRBJ1-1; CDR3 DNA: TGTGCCAGCAGTTTATGGGGGGGGAACACTGAAGCTTTCTTT; CDR3 protein: CASSLWGGNTEAFF
D gene: -; clone size: -; V gene: TRBV9; J gene: TRBJ1-6; CDR3 DNA: TGTGCCAGCAGCGCGTTGACCACAGGTCTGCTTAATTCACCCCTCCACTTT; CDR3 protein: CASSALTTGLLNSPLHF
D gene: TRBD1; clone size: -; V gene: TRBV14; J gene: TRBJ1-2; CDR3 DNA: TGTGCCAGCAGCCACGCAGGGGGCCTGATAGCACCGGGGGGCTACACCTTC; CDR3 protein: CASSHAGGLIAPGGYTF
D gene: -; clone size: -; V gene: TRBV19; J gene: TRBJ1-2; CDR3 DNA: TGTGCCAGTAGTACCGGACAGACGAACTATGGCTACACCTTC; CDR3 protein: CASSTGQTNYGYTF
D gene: TRBD1; clone size: -; V gene: TRBV19; J gene: TRBJ2-3; CDR3 DNA: TGTGCCAGTAGTAAGGGGCGGACAGGGACCACAGATACGCAGTATTTT; CDR3 protein: CASSKGRTGTTDTQYF